The 13 T cell receptor beta chains given below trace back to one sample, sequenced in a study of shared clonotypes between healthy human individuals. This table comes from immunoSEQ multiplex PCR, and its TCRdb copy is limited to in-frame clones, with some not included. The top ten hold around 0.47% of the sample, which has approximately 1.1 million clones, 70% to 80% seen once. Source material: memory CD4+ T cells from PBMCs. Subset denoted: CD45RA-negative fraction. These receptor sequences come from a young man in good health. Some clones in this sample may be carry-over from other donors' samples.

V usage is TRBV20-1 and J usage is TRBJ1-4, with D perhaps matching TRBD1 (5 bases). Germline CDR1 is DFQATT and CDR2 is SNEGSKA (reference sequence). The CDR3 has 11 residues. CDR3 sequence (DNA): TGCAGCCAAAGCAGGGCTGAAAAACTGTTTTTT. Protein: CSQSRAEKLFF.

The CDR3 nucleotides read TGTGCCAGCAGCTTGGTCTGGGAAGGTGGCTACACCTTC. As protein: CASSLVWEGGYTF. V and J are TRBV5-4 and TRBJ1-2; unclear D gene. V lost 0 bases and J 7 bases, leaving 10 bases between the germline ends. This CDR3 is 13 amino acids long. Looked up from germline, CDR1 is SGHNT and CDR2 is YYREEE (reference sequence).

The chain couples TRBV7-8 to TRBJ1-2; D not certain. The CDR3 sequence is 14 residues long. CDR1 and CDR2 (germline): SGHVS, FQNEAQ. V lost 5 bases, J lost 3 bases, and 13 bases lay in between. This CDR3 is CASSPQRSHYGYTF. The CDR3 DNA is TGTGCCAGCAGCCCCCAGCGGAGTCACTATGGCTACACCTTC. The whole variable domain, remainder taken from reference TRBV7-8 and TRBJ1-2, is GAGVSQSPRYKVAKRGQDVALRCDPISGHVSLFWYQQALGQGPEFLTYFQNEAQLDKSGLPSDRFFAERPEGSVSTLKIQRTQQEDSAVYLCASSPQRSHYGYTFGSGTRLTVV.

The chain carries TRBV15 and TRBJ2-3; D gene unclear. Germline values: CDR1 LNHNV, CDR2 YYDKDF (reference sequence). The CDR3 spans 14 residues. Trimming took 5 bases from V and 2 from J, leaving 11 bases between them. The CDR3 bases are TGTGCCACCAGCTCCAAAGGTACCACAGATACGCAGTATTTT. The encoded protein is CATSSKGTTDTQYF.

V is TRBV7-2 and J is TRBJ2-7, with D uncertain. Per germline, CDR1 SGHTA and CDR2 FQGNSA. Trimming took 3 bases from V and 3 from J, leaving 12 bases between them. This CDR3 has 14 residues. Here the CDR3 DNA reads TGTGCCAGCAGCTTCGGGCCTCTGAACTACGAGCAGTACTTC. Amino acids: CASSFGPLNYEQYF.

The chain recombines TRBV29-1 with TRBJ1-3, with 8 bases identical to TRBD1. Trimming cost V 7 bases and J 2 bases; bases outside gene matches: 4. The CDR3 is 13 residues long. From germline, CDR1 is SQVTM and CDR2 ANQGSEA. CDR3 loop: CSGQGYAGNTIYF. The CDR3 region has the DNA TGCAGCGGACAGGGGTATGCTGGAAACACCATATATTTT.

The chain employs TRBV30 and TRBJ1-6, with a possible D match to TRBD1 (6 bases). Trimming left V 0 bases short and J 5 bases short, with 11 bases between. CDR1 and CDR2 from the germline V gene are GTSNPN and SVGIG (reference sequence). The CDR3 consists of 15 residues. This CDR3 reads CAWSVRGQNNSPLHF. The CDR3 DNA is TGTGCCTGGAGTGTAAGGGGACAAAATAATTCACCCCTCCACTTT.

The CDR3 loop is CASSQDWGSGRDTQYF. The DNA for the CDR3 is TGTGCCAGCAGCCAAGATTGGGGTAGCGGGAGAGATACGCAGTATTTT. The gene calls are TRBV14 and TRBJ2-3; 9 bases align to TRBD2. The CDR3 sequence is 16 residues long. Germline V CDR1 and CDR2: SGHDN, FVKESK. The junction had 6 bases not matched to a gene; V was cut back by 0 bases and J by 5 bases.

This sequence joins TRBV6-6 and TRBJ1-5; TRBD1 might be the D (5 bases). V lost 2 bases and J 1 base, leaving 12 bases between the germline ends. The germline CDR1 and CDR2 sequences are MNHNY and SVGAGI (reference sequence). This CDR3 spans 16 amino acids. CDR3 nucleotide sequence: TGTGCCAGCAGTTACCCACTCGGGGCCAGCAATCAGCCCCAGCATTTT. This encodes CASSYPLGASNQPQHF.

This clone was observed a single time. The V gene is TRBV28, the J gene TRBJ1-4; a possible D gene is TRBD1 (6 bases). Germline CDR1 reads MDHEN; CDR2 reads SYDVKM. The V end lost 4 bases, the J end lost 8 bases, and 17 bases lay between the germline ends. There are 15 residues in the CDR3. CDR3: CASSSSQGKGEKLFF. CDR3 in DNA: TGTGCCAGCAGTTCCAGCCAGGGGAAGGGAGAAAAACTGTTTTTT. The variable domain in full, with the rest retrieved from reference TRBV28 and TRBJ1-4, is DVKVTQSSRYLVKRTGEKVFLECVQDMDHENMFWYRQDPGLGLRLIYFSYDVKMKEKGDIPEGYSVSREKKERFSLILESASTNQTSMYLCASSSSQGKGEKLFFGSGTQLSVL.

To note about this clone: The same CDR3 is also encoded by other DNA sequences in this sample. The chain recombines TRBV20-1 with TRBJ2-5; D gene uncertain. The CDR3 runs to 10 residues. The germline V and J ends were trimmed by 4 bases and 5 bases, with 5 bases remaining between them. Germline CDR1 reads DFQATT; CDR2 reads SNEGSKA (reference sequence). The CDR3 sequence: CSATVETQYF. CDR3 bases: TGCAGTGCTACAGTGGAGACCCAGTACTTC.

This chain links TRBV6-7 with TRBJ1-3, with 7 bases lining up with TRBD1. TRBV6-7 is filed as an ORF, its function uncertain. Trimming took 2 bases from V and 3 from J; bases not matched to a gene: 13. The CDR3 runs 18 residues. This CDR3 reads CASSYRDRAKVGGNTIYF. In nucleotides, the CDR3 is TGTGCCAGCAGTTACCGCGACAGGGCCAAAGTGGGTGGAAACACCATATATTTT.

This clone was picked up a small number of times. The chain has TRBV10-1 and TRBJ1-1; 7 bases fit TRBD1. Germline V CDR1 and CDR2: WNHNN, SYGVQD (reference sequence). The CDR3 has 12 amino acids. With V trimmed by 7 bases and J by 5 bases, 4 bases remained unmatched. The CDR3 coding sequence is TGCGCCAGCATCCCGACAGGGACTGAAGCTTTCTTT. It yields the protein CASIPTGTEAFF.